The present entry profiles one T cell receptor beta chain with its context. Its cognate antigen is unknown. Per germline, CDR1 SGHAT and CDR2 FQNNGV. This CDR3 comprises 17 residues. Germline trimming cut 4 bases from V and 0 bases from J; bases unmatched to any gene: 11. The data derive from a study of cytomegalovirus exposure and HLA in healthy donors. Study at large: A prior analysis found about 120 million unique TCR beta sequences from around 180 million T cells. Overall study findings and caveats: In a later analysis, the majority of CMV-associated beta chains seemingly showed HLA restriction. Per a later analysis, about 18,000 TCR beta sequences showed association with HLA alleles at 0.05 false discovery rate. A link between a missense DCLRE1C variant and TCR beta V- and J-gene trimming emerged from a later analysis.

A multiplex PCR was run with 60 Vbeta primers and 13 Jbeta primers. Here immunoSEQ multiplex PCR was the method, and the copy in TCRdb shows in-frame clones only, minus some. The sample consists of 200,000 to 250,000 clones, around 83% of them appearing once. The chain is built from TRBV11-2 and TRBJ2-7, with 8 bases that match TRBD2. Sequenced sample: PBMCs. The source is a girl between 5 and 17 years old in good health and CMV-seronegative. The CDR3 reads CASSSLLLAASSYEQYF. The DNA for the CDR3 is TGTGCCAGCAGCTCCCTCCTACTAGCGGCCAGCTCCTACGAGCAGTACTTC.